This entry lists 7 T cell receptor beta chains sequenced from one sample in a study of cytomegalovirus exposure and HLA in healthy donors. The PCR was carried out with 60 Vbeta primers and 13 Jbeta primers. Using immunoSEQ multiplex PCR, the repertoire was profiled, and TCRdb retains in-frame clones only, with some absent. The sample has roughly 100,000 clones, roughly 66% seen once. Sequences were obtained from PBMCs. The receptors originated from a woman between 50 and 59 years old in good health and CMV-seronegative.

The gene calls are TRBV5-4 and TRBJ2-7; 7 bases are a match to TRBD2. The CDR3 runs 15 residues. Per germline, CDR1 SGHNT and CDR2 YYREEE (reference sequence). Losses at the gene ends were 3 bases for V and 7 bases for J; bases not matched to a gene: 13. The CDR3 nucleotides are TGTGCCAGCAGCTCTGGACTAGGCGGGGTTTTAGAGCAGTACTTC. Amino acids: CASSSGLGGVLEQYF. The entire variable domain, with the rest obtained from reference TRBV5-4 and TRBJ2-7, is as follows: ETGVTQSPTHLIKTRGQQVTLRCSSQSGHNTVSWYQQALGQGPQFIFQYYREEENGRGNFPPRFSGLQFPNYSSELNVNALELDDSALYLCASSSGLGGVLEQYFGPGTRLTVT.

Only a few counts were recorded for this clone. The J gene is TRBJ1-1, the V gene TRBV5-6, with D tentatively TRBD1 (5 bases). V lost 4 bases, J lost 11 bases, and 18 bases lay in between. Germline V lookup: CDR1 SGHDT, CDR2 YYEEEE. CDR3 length: 13 residues. In DNA form, the CDR3 reads TGTGCCAGCAGCCTCTATCGGGGGACGGGGGCTTTCTTT. Translated: CASSLYRGTGAFF.

The V call is TRBV6-1, the J call TRBJ2-1, with 9 bases lining up with TRBD1. V was clipped by 6 bases and J by 4 bases; unmatched bases: 1. Germline V lookup: CDR1 MNHNS, CDR2 SASEGT. The CDR3 spans 13 residues. CDR3 in DNA: TGTGCCAGCAGGGGGACAGGGTACAATGAGCAGTTCTTC. It translates to CASRGTGYNEQFF.

The chain joins TRBV6-1 to TRBJ1-1; D is undetermined. Germline values: CDR1 MNHNS, CDR2 SASEGT. The V end was cut by 6 bases, the J end by 1 base, with 6 bases between. The CDR3 is 12 amino acids. The CDR3 sequence: CASREGNTEAFF. For the CDR3, the DNA is TGTGCCAGCAGAGAGGGGAACACTGAAGCTTTCTTT.

The chain links TRBV9 to TRBJ2-1, with 10 bases lining up with TRBD2. The length of the CDR3 is 15 residues. J gave up 4 bases and V 2 bases, and 3 bases lay outside the gene matches. The V gene's germline CDR1 is SGDLS and CDR2 YYNGEE. The CDR3 spells CASSVTSGEYNEQFF. CDR3 nucleotide sequence: TGTGCCAGCAGCGTTACTAGCGGGGAATACAATGAGCAGTTCTTC.

The chain couples TRBV4-2 to TRBJ1-6, with unresolved D. Germline values: CDR1 LGHNA, CDR2 YNFKEQ. The length of the CDR3 is 14 residues. Trimming pared 0 bases from V and 8 bases from J, leaving 8 bases between. The CDR3 DNA sequence: TGTGCCAGCAGCCAAGATCCTCAGTATTCACCCCTCCACTTT. Protein sequence: CASSQDPQYSPLHF.

J is TRBJ2-5 and V is TRBV27; TRBD1 matches at 8 bases. Trimming at V came to 6 bases and at J to 5 bases, leaving 2 bases not matched to a gene. The CDR3 totals 12 residues. Germline-derived CDR1 and CDR2 are MNHEY and SMNVEV (reference sequence). CDR3 DNA: TGTGCCAGCAGGCAGGGGGCGGAGACCCAGTACTTC. Translated, it gives CASRQGAETQYF.